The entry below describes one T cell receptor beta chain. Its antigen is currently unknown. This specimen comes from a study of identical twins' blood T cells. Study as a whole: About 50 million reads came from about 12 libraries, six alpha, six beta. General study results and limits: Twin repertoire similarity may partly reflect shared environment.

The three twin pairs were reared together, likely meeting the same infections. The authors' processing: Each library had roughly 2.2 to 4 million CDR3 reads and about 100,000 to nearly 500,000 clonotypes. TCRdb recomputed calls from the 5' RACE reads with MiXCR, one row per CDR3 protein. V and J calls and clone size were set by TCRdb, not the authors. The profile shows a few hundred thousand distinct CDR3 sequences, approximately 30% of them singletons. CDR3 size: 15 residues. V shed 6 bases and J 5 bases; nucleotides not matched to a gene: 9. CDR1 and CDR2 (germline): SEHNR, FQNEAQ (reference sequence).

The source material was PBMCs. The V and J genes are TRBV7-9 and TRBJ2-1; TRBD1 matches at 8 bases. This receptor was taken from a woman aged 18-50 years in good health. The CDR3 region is CASRGTGQDHNEQFF. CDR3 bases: TGTGCCAGCAGGGGAACGGGACAGGATCACAATGAGCAGTTCTTC. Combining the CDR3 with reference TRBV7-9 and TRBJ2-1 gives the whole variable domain DTGVSQNPRHKITKRGQNVTFRCDPISEHNRLYWYRQTLGQGPEFLTYFQNEAQLEKSRLLSDRFSAERPKGSFSTLEIQRTEQGDSAMYLCASRGTGQDHNEQFFGPGTRLTVL.